Listed below are T cell receptor beta chains from one sample, sequenced in a study of spatial heterogeneity in lung cancer. MiXCR, run by TCRdb on the 5' RACE reads, gives a single entry per CDR3 protein. There are about 2,800 distinct CDR3 sequences in the sample; approximately 4.5% occur only once, and 18% lies in the top ten. The sample in question was lung tumor tissue, obtained at surgery. The source is a female donor with early-stage non-small cell lung cancer. Each CDR3 is given with its conserved first and last residue. The D gene is left open where the match is weak. The size entry is marked missing in some rows and otherwise reads once, few, many or a size class.

V gene	clone size	D gene	J gene	CDR3 protein	CDR3 DNA
TRBV7-2	medium-sized	.	TRBJ1-5	CASSPPGRVNQPQHF	TGTGCCAGCTCACCCCCCGGCAGGGTGAATCAGCCCCAGCATTTT
TRBV20-1	medium-sized	.	TRBJ1-2	CSAKQNTNYGYTF	TGCAGTGCTAAACAGAATACTAACTATGGCTACACCTTC
TRBV6-2/TRBV6-3	.	TRBD1	TRBJ2-2	CASSLQTGGTGELFF	TGTGCCAGCAGTTTACAGACAGGGGGCACCGGGGAGCTGTTTTTT
TRBV27	.	.	TRBJ2-2	CASSFLAGELFF	.
TRBV5-1	medium-sized	.	TRBJ1-1	CASSLTRGWNTEAFF	TGCGCCAGCAGCTTGACGCGTGGTTGGAACACTGAAGCTTTCTTT
TRBV9	few	.	TRBJ2-5	CASSVEARGLQETQYF	TGTGCCAGCAGCGTAGAGGCGAGGGGACTCCAAGAGACCCAGTACTTC
TRBV4-2	medium-sized	.	TRBJ2-7	CASSQEAVPTYEQYF	TGTGCCAGCAGCCAAGAGGCAGTACCAACCTACGAGCAGTACTTC
TRBV7-9	medium-sized	.	TRBJ2-1	CASSLVGGGPPNEQFF	TGTGCCAGCAGCTTAGTGGGGGGGGGCCCCCCCAATGAGCAGTTCTTC
TRBV20-1	medium-sized	.	TRBJ2-7	CSASTVGGFPYEQYF	TGCAGTGCTAGTACTGTGGGGGGCTTCCCCTACGAGCAGTACTTC
TRBV6-1	medium-sized	.	TRBJ1-5	CASSENVGGRNQPQHF	TGTGCCAGCAGTGAAAATGTCGGGGGAAGGAATCAGCCCCAGCATTTT
TRBV6-6	medium-sized	TRBD1	TRBJ1-3	CASKPGQGRRNTIYF	TGTGCCAGCAAGCCGGGACAGGGGCGTCGAAACACCATATATTTT
TRBV14	medium-sized	TRBD1	TRBJ1-1	CASSQGQVGAEAFF	TGTGCCAGCAGCCAGGGACAGGTGGGGGCTGAAGCTTTCTTT
TRBV7-9	medium-sized	.	TRBJ1-1	CASSVLGQNTEAFF	TGTGCCAGCAGCGTGTTGGGGCAAAACACTGAAGCTTTCTTT
TRBV4-3	medium-sized	.	TRBJ1-1	CASSYQGGTEAFF	TGCGCCAGCAGCTACCAGGGAGGCACTGAAGCTTTCTTT
TRBV13	medium-sized	.	TRBJ2-2	CASSLEGGDHAELFF	TGTGCCAGCAGCTTAGAGGGAGGAGACCACGCAGAGCTGTTTTTT
TRBV4-1	.	.	TRBJ2-7	CASSQEHTTSQGYEQYF	TGCGCCAGCAGCCAAGAACATACTACCTCCCAGGGCTACGAGCAGTACTTC
TRBV11-3	medium-sized	.	TRBJ2-3	CASSLGSGPTDTQYF	TGTGCCAGCAGCTTAGGCTCAGGGCCCACAGATACGCAGTATTTT
TRBV7-6	medium-sized	.	TRBJ2-3	CASSVRVDTQYF	TGTGCCAGCAGCGTAAGGGTGGATACGCAGTATTTT
TRBV3-1	medium-sized	.	TRBJ1-1	CASSQFSGWDTEAFF	TGTGCCAGCAGCCAGTTTTCTGGGTGGGACACTGAAGCTTTCTTT
TRBV7-9	many	.	TRBJ2-3	CASSLGWQLRTDTQYF	TGTGCCAGCAGCTTAGGCTGGCAGCTTCGCACAGATACGCAGTATTTT
TRBV3-1	medium-sized	.	TRBJ2-3	CASSQTGDTQYF	TGTGCCAGCAGCCAGACGGGAGATACGCAGTATTTT
TRBV7-9	medium-sized	.	TRBJ1-5	CASSQGLQSNQPQHF	TGTGCCAGCAGCCAAGGACTACAGTCCAATCAGCCCCAGCATTTT
TRBV6-1	many	.	TRBJ2-7	CASSEVGIGLREQYF	TGTGCCAGCAGTGAAGTAGGGATTGGTCTGAGGGAGCAGTACTTC
TRBV28	medium-sized	TRBD1	TRBJ1-1	CASSPRTGGNTEAFF	TGTGCCAGCAGTCCGCGGACAGGGGGGAACACTGAAGCTTTCTTT
TRBV7-6	few	.	TRBJ1-2	CARRGVQGSKRGYTF	TGTGCAAGAAGAGGAGTTCAGGGGAGTAAGCGGGGCTACACCTTC
TRBV20-1	medium-sized	.	TRBJ1-3	CSALDSATPGNTIYF	TGCAGTGCACTGGACAGCGCAACTCCTGGAAACACCATATATTTT
TRBV6-2/TRBV6-3	medium-sized	TRBD2	TRBJ2-1	CASSYGSSGGAYEQFF	TGTGCCAGCAGTTACGGTTCTAGCGGGGGGGCGTATGAGCAGTTCTTC
TRBV6-6	medium-sized	.	TRBJ2-3	CASSWGVSGYTDTQYF	TGTGCCAGCAGTTGGGGTGTTAGCGGATACACAGATACGCAGTATTTT
TRBV18	few	.	TRBJ2-5	CASSPAEGRYF	TGTGCCAGCTCACCAGCTGAGGGGCGGTACTTC
TRBV7-2	medium-sized	TRBD1	TRBJ1-5	CASSFGQGGQPQHF	TGTGCCAGCAGCTTCGGACAGGGCGGTCAGCCCCAGCATTTT
TRBV7-8	medium-sized	.	TRBJ2-7	CASSLVNYEQYF	TGTGCCAGCAGCTTAGTGAACTACGAGCAGTACTTC
TRBV5-6	medium-sized	.	TRBJ1-2	CASSLESGIYGYTF	TGTGCCAGCAGCTTGGAATCAGGGATCTATGGCTACACCTTC
TRBV3-1	medium-sized	.	TRBJ1-5	CASSQRDGLDQPQHF	TGTGCCAGCAGCCAGAGGGATGGGCTCGATCAGCCCCAGCATTTT
TRBV24-1	medium-sized	TRBD2	TRBJ2-1	CATSTSGGRGRYNEQFF	TGTGCCACCAGCACTAGCGGGGGCCGGGGACGTTACAATGAGCAGTTCTTC
TRBV11-2	medium-sized	.	TRBJ1-2	CASSLVSPSYGYTF	TGTGCCAGCAGCTTAGTCAGCCCCTCCTATGGCTACACCTTC
TRBV6-2/TRBV6-3	medium-sized	.	TRBJ2-2	CASRLRAGELFF	TGTGCCAGCAGGCTACGCGCCGGGGAGCTGTTTTTT
TRBV5-4	large	.	TRBJ1-2	CASSPRLSWAYGYTF	TGTGCCAGCAGCCCAAGGTTGTCGTGGGCCTATGGCTACACCTTC
TRBV5-4	many	.	TRBJ2-1	CASSLAGGVGSNEQFF	TGTGCCAGCAGCTTGGCCGGGGGTGTAGGGTCGAATGAGCAGTTCTTC
TRBV7-6	medium-sized	TRBD2	TRBJ2-3	CASSSGGGTDTQYF	TGTGCCAGCAGCTCGGGGGGTGGCACAGATACGCAGTATTTT
TRBV6-2/TRBV6-3	medium-sized	.	TRBJ2-7	CASSYALWEQYF	TGTGCCAGCAGTTACGCCTTGTGGGAGCAGTACTTC
TRBV28	medium-sized	.	TRBJ2-2	CASRTPNTGELFF	TGTGCCAGTCGGACACCGAACACCGGGGAGCTGTTTTTT
TRBV20-1	medium-sized	.	TRBJ2-3	CSATRPEGSAADTQYF	TGCAGTGCTACCCGACCGGAGGGGTCCGCGGCAGATACGCAGTATTTT
TRBV20-1	medium-sized	.	TRBJ1-5	CSAGLAGNQPQHF	TGCAGTGCCGGACTGGCGGGCAATCAGCCCCAGCATTTT
TRBV28	.	.	TRBJ2-7	CASSWRQQQYF	TGTGCCAGCAGTTGGCGGCAGCAGCAGTACTTC
TRBV6-2/TRBV6-3	many	.	TRBJ1-1	CASSLDRTTEAFF	TGTGCCAGCAGCCTAGACAGGACCACTGAAGCTTTCTTT
TRBV5-1	many	.	TRBJ1-4	CASRPGFGTNEKLFF	TGCGCCAGCAGACCAGGTTTTGGGACTAATGAAAAACTGTTTTTT
TRBV30	medium-sized	.	TRBJ1-2	CAWSVSGAGLTGGYTF	TGTGCCTGGAGTGTTTCGGGGGCTGGCCTCACGGGAGGCTACACCTTC
TRBV12-3/TRBV12-4	many	TRBD1	TRBJ1-5	CASSLNPRGGQPQHF	TGTGCCAGCAGTTTAAATCCCAGGGGGGGTCAGCCCCAGCATTTT
TRBV20-1	medium-sized	TRBD1	TRBJ1-2	CSASQTQGMGGYTF	TGCAGTGCTTCCCAGACACAGGGGATGGGTGGCTACACCTTC
TRBV27	medium-sized	.	TRBJ2-7	CASRGRAFYEQYF	TGTGCCAGTCGAGGCAGAGCCTTTTACGAGCAGTACTTC
TRBV20-1	medium-sized	.	TRBJ1-1	CSAFTGRNTEAFF	TGCAGTGCTTTTACTGGGCGAAACACTGAAGCTTTCTTT